The 5 T cell receptor beta chains in this list originate from one sample, sequenced in a study of beta chain features in type 1 diabetes. Reverse transcription of all isolated RNA meant that expressed TCRB transcripts were sequenced. Sequencing used immunoSEQ multiplex PCR; TCRdb keeps in-frame clones, though not all of them. The data contain over 200,000 clones, 11% of them singletons. The study, taken as a whole, reports: A moderate, significant TCRB CDR3 shortening appeared in type 1 diabetes across four CD4+ subsets.

These receptors have no known antigen. Sequencing input: naive CD4+ T cells from blood. Receptor source: a man aged 25 to 40 with type 1 diabetes.

Only a few counts were recorded for this clone. This chain joins TRBV27 and TRBJ1-5; D uncertain. The CDR3 has 13 residues. Looked up from germline, CDR1 is MNHEY and CDR2 is SMNVEV (reference sequence). V lost 5 bases to trimming and J lost 5 bases, with 10 bases between them. The CDR3 bases are TGTGCCAGCAGTCCTAACCCTTATCAGCCCCAGCATTTT. Translating it yields CASSPNPYQPQHF.

This clone was seen a single time. The V and J genes are TRBV7-2 and TRBJ1-5, with D perhaps matching TRBD1 (6 bases). The CDR3 consists of 13 residues. Germline V gene sequence: CDR1 SGHTA, CDR2 FQGNSA. Trimming took 4 bases from V and 5 from J, leaving 9 bases between them. The CDR3 DNA reads TGTGCCAGCAGCTCAAGACAGGATCAGCCCCAGCATTTT. Translation gives CASSSRQDQPQHF.

This clone was observed a few times. The chain recombines TRBV27 with TRBJ1-6; D not certain. V lost 8 bases and J 14 bases, leaving 19 bases between the germline ends. Germline V gene sequence: CDR1 MNHEY, CDR2 SMNVEV (reference sequence). This CDR3 comprises 13 residues. CDR3 sequence (DNA): TGTGCCAGCTCCTTTTTTCCCGGTGCGACCCTCCACTTT. It specifies CASSFFPGATLHF.

The CDR3 region has the DNA TGTGCCAGCAGCAGCCGGGATTTGAACACTGAAGCTTTCTTT. Protein product: CASSSRDLNTEAFF. This chain joins TRBV5-4 and TRBJ1-1; D gene uncertain. The ends were cut back, 4 bases at V and 0 bases at J, with 10 bases in the middle. The CDR3 extends over 14 amino acids. The germline gives CDR1 SGHNT, CDR2 YYREEE (reference sequence).

This chain links TRBV30 with TRBJ2-4, with 8 bases identical to TRBD1. CDR3 length equals 14 residues. Germline loops: CDR1 GTSNPN, CDR2 SVGIG (reference sequence). Unmatched junction bases numbered 5, after V lost 2 bases and J lost 5 bases. CDR3 sequence: CAWSTGGVENIQYF. The DNA for the CDR3 is TGTGCCTGGAGTACAGGGGGAGTAGAAAACATTCAGTACTTC.